The next 6 T cell receptor beta chains were all read from a single sample in a study of monozygotic twins with inflammatory bowel disease. From the 5' RACE reads, TCRdb lists one entry per CDR3 protein and no DNA. With roughly 150,000 distinct CDR3 sequences in the sample, the ten largest clones hold around 1.3%. Sequencing used blood. Receptor source: a human donor with ulcerative colitis or Crohn's disease, or a healthy co-twin of an affected twin (not recorded which).

The CDR3: CSASERYYSYEQYF. This chain joins TRBV20-1 and TRBJ2-7; TCRdb's assignment of TRBD2 cannot be checked, as there is no DNA. Germline V gives CDR1 DFQATT, CDR2 SNEGSKA (reference sequence). This CDR3 is built from 14 residues.

The CDR3 region is CASSFEYRNTEAFF. The chain links TRBV5-1 to TRBJ1-1. The length of the CDR3 is 14 residues. Germline V CDR1 and CDR2: SGHRS, YFSETQ.

The chain employs TRBV20-1 and TRBJ2-1; the D gene TCRdb calls, TRBD2, cannot be checked with no DNA. Germline loops: CDR1 DFQATT, CDR2 SNEGSKA (reference sequence). CDR3 size: 17 residues. The CDR3 region is CSALGLAGVFPYNEQFF.

The chain uses TRBV20-1 and TRBJ2-7. CDR3 length: 14 residues. Germline V CDR1 and CDR2: DFQATT, SNEGSKA (reference sequence). This CDR3 is CSARGSYSYYEQYF.

The chain employs TRBV9 and TRBJ1-3; TCRdb calls TRBD1, which cannot be checked without DNA. The CDR3 length is 16 residues. Germline-derived CDR1 and CDR2 are SGDLS and YYNGEE. The CDR3 spells CASSGDGRGVGNTIYF.

The chain employs TRBV5-4 and TRBJ2-3. The CDR3 has 14 residues. In germline, CDR1 is SGHNT, CDR2 YYREEE (reference sequence). The chain's CDR3 is CASSLPDNTDTQYF. Full variable domain (outside the CDR3, taken from reference TRBV5-4 and TRBJ2-3): ETGVTQSPTHLIKTRGQQVTLRCSSQSGHNTVSWYQQALGQGPQFIFQYYREEENGRGNFPPRFSGLQFPNYSSELNVNALELDDSALYLCASSLPDNTDTQYFGPGTRLTVL.